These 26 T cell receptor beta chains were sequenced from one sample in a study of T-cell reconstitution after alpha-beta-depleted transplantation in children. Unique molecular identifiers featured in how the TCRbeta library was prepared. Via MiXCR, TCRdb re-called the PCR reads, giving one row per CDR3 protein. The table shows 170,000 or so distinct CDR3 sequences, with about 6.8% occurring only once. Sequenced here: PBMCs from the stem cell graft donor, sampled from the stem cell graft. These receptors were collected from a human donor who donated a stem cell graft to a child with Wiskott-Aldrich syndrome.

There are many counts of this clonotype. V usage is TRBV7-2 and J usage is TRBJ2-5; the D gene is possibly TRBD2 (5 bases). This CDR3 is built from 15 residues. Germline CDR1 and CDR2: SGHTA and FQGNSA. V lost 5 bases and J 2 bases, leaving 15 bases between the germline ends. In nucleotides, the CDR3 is TGTGCCAGCAGCCCGAGGGCACGGGTACAAGAGACCCAGTACTTC. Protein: CASSPRARVQETQYF.

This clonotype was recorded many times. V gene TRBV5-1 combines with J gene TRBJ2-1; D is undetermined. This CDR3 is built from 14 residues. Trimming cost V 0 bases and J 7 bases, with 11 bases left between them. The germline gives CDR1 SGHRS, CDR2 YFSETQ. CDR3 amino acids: CASSLGAVGNEQFF. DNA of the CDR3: TGCGCCAGCAGCTTGGGGGCGGTGGGAAATGAGCAGTTCTTC.

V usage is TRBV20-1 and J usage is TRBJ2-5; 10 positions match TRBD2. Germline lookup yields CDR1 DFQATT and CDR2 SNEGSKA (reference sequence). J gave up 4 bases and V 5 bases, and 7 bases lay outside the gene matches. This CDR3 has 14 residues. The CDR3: CSARGLAVGETQYF. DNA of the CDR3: TGCAGTGCTCGCGGACTAGCGGTAGGAGAGACCCAGTACTTC.

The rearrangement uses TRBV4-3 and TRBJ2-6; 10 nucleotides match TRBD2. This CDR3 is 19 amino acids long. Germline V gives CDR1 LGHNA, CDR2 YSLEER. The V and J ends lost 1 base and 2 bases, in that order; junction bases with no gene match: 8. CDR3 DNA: TGCGCCAGCAGCCAAGGGGCGGCTAGCGGGAGAACTGGGGCCAACGTCCTGACTTTC. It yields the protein CASSQGAASGRTGANVLTF.

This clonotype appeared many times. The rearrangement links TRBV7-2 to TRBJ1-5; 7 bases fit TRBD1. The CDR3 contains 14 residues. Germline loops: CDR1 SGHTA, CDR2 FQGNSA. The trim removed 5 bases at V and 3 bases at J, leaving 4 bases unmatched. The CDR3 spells CASSQGQLNQPQHF. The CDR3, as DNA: TGTGCCAGCAGCCAGGGACAGCTCAATCAGCCCCAGCATTTT.

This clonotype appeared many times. CDR3 region: CAISDTSKGANTEAFF. CDR3 bases: TGTGCCATCAGTGACACCTCCAAGGGGGCGAACACTGAAGCTTTCTTT. This chain connects TRBV10-3 to TRBJ1-1, with 7 bases aligning to TRBD1. The V and J ends lost 3 bases and 1 base, in that order; junction bases with no gene match: 8. This CDR3 is 16 amino acids long. The germline V gene encodes CDR1 ENHRY and CDR2 SYGVKD.

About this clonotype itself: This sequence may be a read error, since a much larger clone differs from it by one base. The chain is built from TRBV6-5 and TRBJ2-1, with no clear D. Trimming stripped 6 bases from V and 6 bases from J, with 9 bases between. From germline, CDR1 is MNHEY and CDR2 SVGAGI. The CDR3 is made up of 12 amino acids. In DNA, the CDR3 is TGTGCCAGCAGCCCGACTCGCAATGAGCAGTTCTTC. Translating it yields CASSPTRNEQFF.

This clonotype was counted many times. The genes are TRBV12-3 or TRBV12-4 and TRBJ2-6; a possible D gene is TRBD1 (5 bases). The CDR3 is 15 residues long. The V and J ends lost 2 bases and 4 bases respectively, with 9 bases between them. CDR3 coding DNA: TGTGCCAGCAGTTTACAGGGATGGGGGGCCAACGTCCTGACTTTC. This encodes CASSLQGWGANVLTF.

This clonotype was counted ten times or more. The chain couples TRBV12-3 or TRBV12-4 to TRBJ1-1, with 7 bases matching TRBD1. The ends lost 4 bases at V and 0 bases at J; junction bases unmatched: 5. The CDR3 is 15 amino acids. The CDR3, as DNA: TGTGCCAGCAGTTGGACAGGCGGACTGAACACTGAAGCTTTCTTT. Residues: CASSWTGGLNTEAFF.

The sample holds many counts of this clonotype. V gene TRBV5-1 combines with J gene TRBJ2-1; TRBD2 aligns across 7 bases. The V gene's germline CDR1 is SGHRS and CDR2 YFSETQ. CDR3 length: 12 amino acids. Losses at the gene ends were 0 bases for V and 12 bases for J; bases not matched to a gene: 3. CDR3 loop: CASSLVRGVQFF. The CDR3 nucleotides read TGCGCCAGCAGCTTGGTACGGGGGGTGCAGTTCTTC. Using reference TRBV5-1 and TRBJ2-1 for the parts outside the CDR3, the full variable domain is KAGVTQTPRYLIKTRGQQVTLSCSPISGHRSVSWYQQTPGQGLQFLFEYFSETQRNKGNFPGRFSGRQFSNSRSEMNVSTLELGDSALYLCASSLVRGVQFFGPGTRLTVL.

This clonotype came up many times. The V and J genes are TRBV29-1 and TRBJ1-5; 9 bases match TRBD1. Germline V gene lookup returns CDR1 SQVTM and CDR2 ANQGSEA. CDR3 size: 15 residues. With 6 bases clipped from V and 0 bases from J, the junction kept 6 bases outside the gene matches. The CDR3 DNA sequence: TGCAGCGTAGGACAGGGGTCAGGTAGCAATCAGCCCCAGCATTTT. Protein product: CSVGQGSGSNQPQHF.

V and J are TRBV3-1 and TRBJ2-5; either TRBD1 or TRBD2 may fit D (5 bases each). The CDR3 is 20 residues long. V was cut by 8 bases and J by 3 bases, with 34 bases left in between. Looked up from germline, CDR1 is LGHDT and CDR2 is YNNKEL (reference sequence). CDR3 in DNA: TGTGCCAGCCCCAAGAAGGGATCGCATGTAGTCGGGGCAGCAGAAGAGACCCAGTACTTC. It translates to CASPKKGSHVVGAAEETQYF.

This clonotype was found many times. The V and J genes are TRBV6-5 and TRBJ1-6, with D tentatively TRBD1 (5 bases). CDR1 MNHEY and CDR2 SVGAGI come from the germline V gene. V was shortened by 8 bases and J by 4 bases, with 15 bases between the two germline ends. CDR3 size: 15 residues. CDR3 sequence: CASQSGAPYNSPLHF. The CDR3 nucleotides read TGTGCCAGCCAAAGCGGGGCACCTTATAATTCACCCCTCCACTTT.

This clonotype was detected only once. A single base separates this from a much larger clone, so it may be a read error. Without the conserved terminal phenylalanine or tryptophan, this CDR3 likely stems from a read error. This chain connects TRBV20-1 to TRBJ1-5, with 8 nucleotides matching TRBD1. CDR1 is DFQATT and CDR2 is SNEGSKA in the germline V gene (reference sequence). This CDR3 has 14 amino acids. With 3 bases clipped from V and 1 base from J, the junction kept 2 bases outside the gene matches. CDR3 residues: CSARRTGSNQPQHL. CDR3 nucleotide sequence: TGCAGTGCTAGGAGGACAGGGAGCAATCAGCCCCAGCATCTT.

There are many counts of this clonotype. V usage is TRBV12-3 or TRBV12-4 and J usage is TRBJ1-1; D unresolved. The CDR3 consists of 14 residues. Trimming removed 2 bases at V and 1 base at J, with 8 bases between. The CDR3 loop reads CASSLNSRNTEAFF. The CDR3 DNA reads TGTGCCAGCAGTTTAAACAGCCGGAACACTGAAGCTTTCTTT.

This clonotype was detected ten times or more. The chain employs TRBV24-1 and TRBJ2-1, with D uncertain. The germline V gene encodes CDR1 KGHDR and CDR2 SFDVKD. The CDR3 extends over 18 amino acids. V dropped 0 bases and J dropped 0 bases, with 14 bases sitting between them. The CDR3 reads CATSDLQTGWSSYNEQFF. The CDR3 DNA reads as TGTGCCACCAGTGATTTGCAGACTGGGTGGAGCTCCTACAATGAGCAGTTCTTC.

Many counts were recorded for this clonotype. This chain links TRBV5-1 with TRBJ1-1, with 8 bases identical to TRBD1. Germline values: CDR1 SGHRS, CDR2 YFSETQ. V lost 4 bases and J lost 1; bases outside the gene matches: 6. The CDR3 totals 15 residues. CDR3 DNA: TGCGCCAGCAGCCGAAAGACAGGGGCGAACACTGAAGCTTTCTTT. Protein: CASSRKTGANTEAFF.

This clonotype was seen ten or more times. The chain's CDR3 is CASSEQGSSGANVLTF. CDR3 bases: TGCGCCAGCAGTGAACAGGGAAGCTCTGGGGCCAACGTCCTGACTTTC. This rearrangement joins TRBV10-1 to TRBJ2-6, with TRBD1 as a possible D gene (6 bases). V was pared by 3 bases and J by 0 bases, with 9 bases between. This CDR3 contains 16 residues. Germline lookup yields CDR1 WNHNN and CDR2 SYGVQD (reference sequence).

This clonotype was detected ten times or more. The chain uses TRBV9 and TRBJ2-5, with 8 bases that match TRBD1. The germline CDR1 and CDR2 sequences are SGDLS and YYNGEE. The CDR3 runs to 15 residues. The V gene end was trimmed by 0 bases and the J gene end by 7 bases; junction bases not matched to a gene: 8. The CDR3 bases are TGTGCCAGCAGCGTAGACCCCGGACAGGGTGGGACCCAGTACTTC. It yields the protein CASSVDPGQGGTQYF.

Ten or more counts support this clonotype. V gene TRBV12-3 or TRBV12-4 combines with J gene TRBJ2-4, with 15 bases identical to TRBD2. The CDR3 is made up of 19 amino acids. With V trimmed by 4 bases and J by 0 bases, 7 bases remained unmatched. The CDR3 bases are TGTGCCAGCAGTTCCGGACTAGCGGGAGGGCCATTAGCCAAAAACATTCAGTACTTC. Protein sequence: CASSSGLAGGPLAKNIQYF.

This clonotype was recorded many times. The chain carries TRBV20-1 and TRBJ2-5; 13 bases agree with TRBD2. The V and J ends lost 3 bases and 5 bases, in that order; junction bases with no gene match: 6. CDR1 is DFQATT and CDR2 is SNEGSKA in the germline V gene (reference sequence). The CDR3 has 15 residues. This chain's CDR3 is CSASRGTSGDETQYF. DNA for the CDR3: TGCAGTGCTAGTCGAGGGACTAGCGGGGATGAGACCCAGTACTTC.

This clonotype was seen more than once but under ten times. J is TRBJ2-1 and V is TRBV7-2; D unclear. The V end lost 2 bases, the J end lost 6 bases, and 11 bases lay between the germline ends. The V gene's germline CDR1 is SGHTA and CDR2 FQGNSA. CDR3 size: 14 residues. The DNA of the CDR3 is TGTGCCAGCAGCTTATCCCGGGCCATCAATGAGCAGTTCTTC. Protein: CASSLSRAINEQFF.

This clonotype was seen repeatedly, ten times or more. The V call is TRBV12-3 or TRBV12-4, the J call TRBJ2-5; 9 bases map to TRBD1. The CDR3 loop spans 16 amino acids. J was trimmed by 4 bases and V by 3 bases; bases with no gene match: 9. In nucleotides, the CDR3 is TGTGCCAGCAGTTTCGGGACAGGGAGTTTTGGAGAGACCCAGTACTTC. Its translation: CASSFGTGSFGETQYF.

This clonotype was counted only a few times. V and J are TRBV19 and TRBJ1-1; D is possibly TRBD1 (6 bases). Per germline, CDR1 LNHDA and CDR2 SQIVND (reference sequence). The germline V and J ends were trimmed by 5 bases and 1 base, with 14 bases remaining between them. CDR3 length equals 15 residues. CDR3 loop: CASSQTGTKNTEAFF. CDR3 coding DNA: TGTGCCAGTAGTCAAACCGGGACAAAGAACACTGAAGCTTTCTTT.

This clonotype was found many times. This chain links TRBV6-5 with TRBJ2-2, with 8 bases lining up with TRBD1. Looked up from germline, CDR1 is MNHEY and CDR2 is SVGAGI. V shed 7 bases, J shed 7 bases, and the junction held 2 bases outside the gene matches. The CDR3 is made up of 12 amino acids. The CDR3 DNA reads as TGTGCCAGCACCACAGGGGGCGGGGAGCTGTTTTTT. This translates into CASTTGGGELFF.

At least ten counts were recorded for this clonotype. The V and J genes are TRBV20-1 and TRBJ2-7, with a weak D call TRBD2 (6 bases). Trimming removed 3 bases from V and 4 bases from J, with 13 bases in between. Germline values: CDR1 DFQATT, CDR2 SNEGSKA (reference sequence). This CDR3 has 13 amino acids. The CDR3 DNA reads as TGCAGTGCTAGCCCGGGAGTCTCGTACGAGCAGTACTTC. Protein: CSASPGVSYEQYF.